Listed below are T cell receptor beta chains from one sample, sequenced in a study of blood T cell repertoires in COVID-19. Produced via immunoSEQ multiplex PCR; TCRdb's table is partial and in-frame only. Altogether 150,000 or so clones are present, over 90% being singletons, with the ten largest covering around 2%. The sample comprised peripheral blood. Source of these receptors: a woman aged 60-70 years with COVID-19, enrolled during active disease. Both conserved end residues are part of each CDR3. The D gene is left open where the match is weak. The size of a clone is reported for some rows only, either as once, few or many, or as a class for expanded clones.

once,TRBJ1-1,-,12,TRBV2,CASTTGNTEAFF,TGTGCCAGCACCACAGGGAACACTGAAGCTTTCTTT
-,TRBJ2-5,-,11,TRBV7-9,CASSLYETQYF,TGTGCCAGCAGCTTATATGAGACCCAGTACTTC
few,TRBJ2-7,-,17,TRBV11-2,CASSFTGGTGHLGEQYF,TGTGCCAGCAGCTTCACTGGGGGAACAGGGCATCTGGGCGAGCAGTACTTC
-,TRBJ1-2,-,12,TRBV2,CASSGTNYGYTF,TGTGCCAGCAGTGGGACAAACTATGGCTACACCTTC
-,TRBJ2-1,-,12,TRBV4-3,CASSQLRGLQFF,TGCGCCAGCAGCCAATTACGGGGTCTCCAGTTCTTC
-,TRBJ1-2,TRBD1,14,TRBV11-2,CASSLTDRGHGYTF,TGTGCCAGCAGCTTAACGGACAGGGGCCATGGCTACACCTTC
-,TRBJ1-3,TRBD1,18,TRBV4-1,CASSQDGAGGYAGNTIYF,TGCGCCAGCAGCCAAGACGGGGCAGGGGGATATGCTGGAAACACCATATATTTT
-,TRBJ1-1,TRBD1,16,TRBV9,CASSVSDRDMNTEAFF,TGTGCCAGCAGCGTTAGCGACAGGGACATGAACACTGAAGCTTTCTTT
-,TRBJ1-4,TRBD1,16,TRBV19,CASSIGARGLREKLFF,TGTGCCAGTAGTATAGGCGCTAGGGGGCTACGTGAAAAACTGTTTTTT
-,TRBJ2-7,TRBD1,15,TRBV7-9,CASSFRDRGLNEQYF,TGTGCCAGCAGCTTCCGTGACAGGGGGCTAAACGAGCAGTACTTC
-,TRBJ1-6,TRBD1,16,TRBV5-6,CASSFGTGDYNSPLHF,TGTGCCAGCAGCTTCGGGACAGGGGACTATAATTCACCCCTCCACTTT
few,TRBJ1-1,TRBD1,15,TRBV7-2,CASSLVSGQGRNAFF,TGTGCCAGCAGCTTAGTCTCGGGACAGGGGAGGAATGCTTTCTTT
-,TRBJ1-2,TRBD1,15,TRBV19,CASTPTTGTWDGYTF,TGTGCCAGTACCCCTACGACAGGGACCTGGGATGGCTACACCTTC
-,TRBJ1-5,-,12,TRBV6-2/TRBV6-3,CASSPLYQPQHF,TGTGCCAGCAGTCCCCTATACCAGCCCCAGCATTTT
-,TRBJ1-2,TRBD1,14,TRBV7-2,CASSSGTGSFGYTF,TGTGCCAGCAGCTCCGGGACAGGGAGCTTCGGCTACACCTTC
-,TRBJ2-5,TRBD1,14,TRBV15,CATSRKGARETQYF,TGTGCCACCAGCAGAAAGGGGGCTCGGGAGACCCAGTACTTC
-,TRBJ1-3,-,14,TRBV10-3,CAISPTADGNTIYF,TGTGCCATCAGCCCGACAGCTGATGGAAACACCATATATTTT
-,TRBJ1-5,-,15,TRBV4-3,CASSQQAYSNQPQHF,TGCGCCAGCAGCCAGCAGGCTTATAGCAATCAGCCCCAGCATTTT
-,TRBJ1-6,TRBD1,16,TRBV18,CASSPLGTGRNSPLHF,TGTGCCAGCTCACCATTAGGGACAGGGCGAAATTCACCCCTCCACTTT
many,TRBJ1-5,-,16,TRBV6-2/TRBV6-3,CASSHGRGRGNQPQHF,TGTGCCAGCAGCCACGGAAGAGGTCGGGGTAATCAGCCCCAGCATTTT
-,TRBJ1-2,TRBD1,13,TRBV5-4,CASSADRVDGYTF,TGTGCCAGCAGTGCGGACAGGGTGGATGGCTACACCTTC
-,TRBJ1-4,-,14,TRBV5-1,CASSVGATNEKLFF,TGCGCCAGCAGCGTGGGGGCGACTAATGAAAAACTGTTTTTT
-,TRBJ1-2,TRBD1,13,TRBV7-2,CASSLVDRGGYTF,TGTGCCAGCAGCTTAGTCGACAGGGGGGGCTACACCTTC
-,TRBJ1-1,-,12,TRBV11-2,CASSPGDGEAFF,TGTGCCAGCAGCCCAGGGGACGGTGAAGCTTTCTTT
-,TRBJ1-6,-,14,TRBV6-5,CASSYQGNNSPLHF,TGTGCCAGCAGTTACCAGGGGAACAATTCACCCCTCCACTTT
-,TRBJ1-6,-,14,TRBV4-2,CASSFQGNNSPLHF,TGTGCCAGCAGCTTCCAGGGTAACAATTCACCCCTCCACTTT